This entry is about one T cell receptor beta chain. The antigen remains unidentified. Version v3.0 of the immunoSEQ assay was performed at survey level. Clones were read by immunoSEQ multiplex PCR, and TCRdb kept only the in-frame ones, dropping some. Of some 28,000 clones listed, about 96% were seen once; the top ten hold around 7.6%. Every participant gave one or more pre-ART and two or more post-ART PBMC samples. These data belong to a study of long-term antiretroviral therapy in people with HIV. General study points: HIV repertoire CDR3 lengths ranged less widely than those of controls. From about 2003 to 2018, blood was obtained, possibly while participants received older ART regimens.

The source was unsorted PBMCs, collected 6 to 6.5 years after starting antiretroviral therapy. The clonotype was recovered from a young man with HIV.

The CDR3 sequence: CASSRLAGAYRGSGELFF. CDR3 DNA sequence: TGTGCCAGCAGCCGACTAGCGGGGGCCTACCGAGGGTCCGGGGAGCTGTTTTTT. The J gene is TRBJ2-2, the V gene TRBV9; the match to TRBD2 covers 12 bases. J was trimmed by 6 bases and V by 4 bases; bases with no gene match: 13. This CDR3 spans 18 amino acids. Germline V lookup: CDR1 SGDLS, CDR2 YYNGEE.